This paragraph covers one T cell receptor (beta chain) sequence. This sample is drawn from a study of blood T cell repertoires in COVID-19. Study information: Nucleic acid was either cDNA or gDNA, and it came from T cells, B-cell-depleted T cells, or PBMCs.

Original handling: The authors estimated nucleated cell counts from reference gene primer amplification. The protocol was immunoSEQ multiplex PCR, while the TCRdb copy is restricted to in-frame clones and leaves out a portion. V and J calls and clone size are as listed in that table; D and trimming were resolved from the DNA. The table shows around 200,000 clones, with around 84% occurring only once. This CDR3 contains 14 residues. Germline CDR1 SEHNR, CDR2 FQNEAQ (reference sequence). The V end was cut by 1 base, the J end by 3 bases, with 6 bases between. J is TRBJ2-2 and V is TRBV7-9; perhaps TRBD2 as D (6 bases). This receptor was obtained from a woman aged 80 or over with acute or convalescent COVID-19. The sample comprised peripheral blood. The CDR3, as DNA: TGTGCCAGCAGCTTAGGGGGGGACACCGGGGAGCTGTTTTTT. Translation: CASSLGGDTGELFF.